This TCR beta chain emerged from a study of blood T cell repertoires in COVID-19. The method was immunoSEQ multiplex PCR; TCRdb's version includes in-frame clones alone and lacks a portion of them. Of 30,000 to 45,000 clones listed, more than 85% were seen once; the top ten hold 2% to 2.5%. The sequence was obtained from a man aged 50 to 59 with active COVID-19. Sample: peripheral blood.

The CDR3 sequence is CASSYMANYEQYF. CDR3 nucleotide sequence: TGTGCCAGCAGTTACATGGCCAACTACGAGCAGTACTTC. This chain uses TRBV6-5 with TRBJ2-7, with D hard to call. V was cut by 2 bases and J by 3 bases, with 8 bases left in between. Per the germline V gene, CDR1 is MNHEY and CDR2 is SVGAGI. This CDR3 comprises 13 residues.